This note documents a single T cell receptor (beta chain) sequence. The data belong to a study of technical replicates of blood from a handful of donors. Produced via immunoSEQ multiplex PCR; TCRdb's table is partial and in-frame only. The sample lists roughly 72,000 clones, just under 95% occurring once. In germline, CDR1 is MNHNY, CDR2 SVGAGI (reference sequence). V lost 3 bases, J lost 2 bases, and 11 bases lay in between. The CDR3 totals 15 residues. This sequence joins TRBV6-6 and TRBJ1-5, with D hard to call. The sequenced sample was T cells isolated from PBMCs. The TCR comes from a human donor in good health. CDR3 region: CASSYNTRRNQPQHF. The DNA of the CDR3 is TGTGCCAGCAGTTATAACACCCGCCGCAATCAGCCCCAGCATTTT.